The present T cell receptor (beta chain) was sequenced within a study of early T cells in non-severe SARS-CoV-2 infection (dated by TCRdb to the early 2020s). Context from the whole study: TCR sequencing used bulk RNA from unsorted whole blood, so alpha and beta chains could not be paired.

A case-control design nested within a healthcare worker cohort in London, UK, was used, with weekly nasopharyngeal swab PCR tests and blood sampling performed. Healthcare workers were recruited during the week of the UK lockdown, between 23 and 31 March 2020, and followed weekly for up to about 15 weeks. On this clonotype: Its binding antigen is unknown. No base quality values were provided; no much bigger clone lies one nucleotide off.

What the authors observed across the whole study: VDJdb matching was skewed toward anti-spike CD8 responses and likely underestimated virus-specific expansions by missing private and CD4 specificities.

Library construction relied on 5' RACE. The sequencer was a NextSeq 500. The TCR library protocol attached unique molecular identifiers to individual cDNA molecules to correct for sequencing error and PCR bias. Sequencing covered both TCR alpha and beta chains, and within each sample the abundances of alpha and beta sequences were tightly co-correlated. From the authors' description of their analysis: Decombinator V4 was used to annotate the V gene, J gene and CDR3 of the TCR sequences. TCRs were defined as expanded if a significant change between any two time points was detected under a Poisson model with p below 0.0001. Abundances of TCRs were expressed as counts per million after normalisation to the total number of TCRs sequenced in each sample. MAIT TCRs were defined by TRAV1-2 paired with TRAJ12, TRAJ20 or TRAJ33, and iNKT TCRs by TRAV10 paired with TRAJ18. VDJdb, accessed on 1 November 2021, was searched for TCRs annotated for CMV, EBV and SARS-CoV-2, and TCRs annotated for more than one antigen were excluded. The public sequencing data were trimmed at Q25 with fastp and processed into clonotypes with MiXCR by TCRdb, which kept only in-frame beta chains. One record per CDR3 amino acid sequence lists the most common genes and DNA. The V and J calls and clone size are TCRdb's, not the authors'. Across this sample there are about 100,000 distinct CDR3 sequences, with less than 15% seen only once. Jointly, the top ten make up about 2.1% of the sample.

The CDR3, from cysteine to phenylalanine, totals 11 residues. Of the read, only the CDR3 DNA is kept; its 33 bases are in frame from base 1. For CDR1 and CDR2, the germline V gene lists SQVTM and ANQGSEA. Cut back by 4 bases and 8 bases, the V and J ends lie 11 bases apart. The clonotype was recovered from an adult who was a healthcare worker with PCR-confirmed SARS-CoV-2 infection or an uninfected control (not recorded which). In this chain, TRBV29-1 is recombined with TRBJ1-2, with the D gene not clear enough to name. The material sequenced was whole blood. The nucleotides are TGCAGCGTTGGTGAAGGGATCGGCTACACCTTC. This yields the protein CSVGEGIGYTF.